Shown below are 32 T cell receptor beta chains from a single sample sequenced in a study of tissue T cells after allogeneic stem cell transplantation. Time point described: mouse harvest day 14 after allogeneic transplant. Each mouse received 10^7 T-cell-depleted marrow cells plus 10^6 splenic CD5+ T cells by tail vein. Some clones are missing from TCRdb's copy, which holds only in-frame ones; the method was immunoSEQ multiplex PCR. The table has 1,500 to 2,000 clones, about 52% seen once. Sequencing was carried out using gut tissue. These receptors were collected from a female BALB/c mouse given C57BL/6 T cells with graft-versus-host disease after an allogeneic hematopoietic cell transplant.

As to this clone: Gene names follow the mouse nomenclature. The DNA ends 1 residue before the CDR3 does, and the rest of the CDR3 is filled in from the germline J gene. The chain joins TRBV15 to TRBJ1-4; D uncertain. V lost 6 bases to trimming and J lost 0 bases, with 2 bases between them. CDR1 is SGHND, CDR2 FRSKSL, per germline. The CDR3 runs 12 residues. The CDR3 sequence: CASRISNERLFF. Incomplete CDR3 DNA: TGTGCCAGCAGAATTTCCAACGAAAGATTATTT.

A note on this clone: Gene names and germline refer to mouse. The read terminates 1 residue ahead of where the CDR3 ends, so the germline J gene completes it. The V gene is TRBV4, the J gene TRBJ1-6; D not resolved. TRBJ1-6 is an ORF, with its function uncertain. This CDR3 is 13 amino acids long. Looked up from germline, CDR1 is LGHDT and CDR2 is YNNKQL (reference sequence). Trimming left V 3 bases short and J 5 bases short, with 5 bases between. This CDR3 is CASSYLDNSPLYF. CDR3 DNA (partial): TGTGCCAGCAGCTATCTAGATAATTCGCCCCTCTAC.

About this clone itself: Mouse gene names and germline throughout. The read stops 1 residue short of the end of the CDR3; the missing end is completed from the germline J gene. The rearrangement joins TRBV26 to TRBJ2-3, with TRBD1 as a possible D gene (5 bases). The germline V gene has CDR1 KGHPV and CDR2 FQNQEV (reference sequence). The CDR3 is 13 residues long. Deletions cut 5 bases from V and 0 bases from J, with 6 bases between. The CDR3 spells CASSYRSAETLYF. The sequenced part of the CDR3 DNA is TGTGCCAGCAGTTACAGGAGTGCAGAAACGCTGTAT. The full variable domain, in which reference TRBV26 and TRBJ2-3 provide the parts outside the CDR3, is NSKVIQTPRYLVKGQGQKAKMRCIPEKGHPVVFWYQQNKNNEFKFLINFQNQEVLQQIDMTEKRFSAECPSNSPCSLEIQSSEAGDSALYLCASSYRSAETLYFGSGTRLTVL.

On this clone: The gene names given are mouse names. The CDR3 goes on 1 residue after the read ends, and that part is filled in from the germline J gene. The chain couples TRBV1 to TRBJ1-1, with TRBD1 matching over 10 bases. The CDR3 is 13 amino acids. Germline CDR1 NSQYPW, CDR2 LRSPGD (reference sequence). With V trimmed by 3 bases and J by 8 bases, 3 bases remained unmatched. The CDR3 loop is CTCSAPGQGEVFF. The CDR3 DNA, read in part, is TGCACCTGCAGTGCTCCGGGACAGGGGGAAGTCTTC. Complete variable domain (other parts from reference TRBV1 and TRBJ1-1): VTLLEQNPRWRLVPRGQAVNLRCILKNSQYPWMSWYQQDLQKQLQWLFTLRSPGDKEVKSLPGADYLATRVTDTELRLQVANMSQGRTLYCTCSAPGQGEVFFGKGTRLTVV.

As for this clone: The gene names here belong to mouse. The CDR3 sequence is CASSFGTANTGQLYF. CDR3 DNA, as far as it was read: TGTGCCAGCAGCTTCGGGACAGCAAACACCGGGCAGCTCTAC. J is TRBJ2-2 and V is TRBV4; 7 nucleotides line up with TRBD1. The sequence runs out 1 residue before the end of the CDR3; the remainder is reconstructed from the germline J gene. This CDR3 has 15 residues. Germline V CDR1 and CDR2: LGHDT, YNNKQL (reference sequence). V lost 4 bases and J lost 0; bases outside the gene matches: 2. Drawing the rest from reference TRBV4 and TRBJ2-2, the complete variable domain is ETAVFQTPNYHVTQVGNEVSFNCKQTLGHDTMYWYKQDSKKLLKIMFSYNNKQLIVNETVPRRFSPQSSDKAHLNLRIKSVEPEDSAVYLCASSFGTANTGQLYFGEGSKLTVL.

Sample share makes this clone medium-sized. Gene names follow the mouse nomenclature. CDR3 sequence reads: CGANRQGGQNTLYF. Partial CDR3 DNA: TGTGGTGCTAATCGACAGGGTGGACAAAACACCTTGTAC. V is TRBV20 and J is TRBJ2-4; 7 nucleotides match TRBD1. The missing CDR3 end, 1 residue past where the read stops, is filled in from the germline J gene. Germline V gives CDR1 GFQATS, CDR2 STVNSAI. V trimming: 4 bases; J trimming: 3 bases; junction bases outside the gene matches: 7. The CDR3 sequence is 14 residues long.

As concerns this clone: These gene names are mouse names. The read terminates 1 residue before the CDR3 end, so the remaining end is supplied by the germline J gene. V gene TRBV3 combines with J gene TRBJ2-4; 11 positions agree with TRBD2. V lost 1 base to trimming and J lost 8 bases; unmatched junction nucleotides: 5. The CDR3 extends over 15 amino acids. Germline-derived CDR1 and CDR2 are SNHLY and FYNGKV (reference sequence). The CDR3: CASSLELGGRTTLYF. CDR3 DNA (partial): TGTGCCAGCAGCTTAGAACTGGGGGGGCGGACCACCTTGTAC.

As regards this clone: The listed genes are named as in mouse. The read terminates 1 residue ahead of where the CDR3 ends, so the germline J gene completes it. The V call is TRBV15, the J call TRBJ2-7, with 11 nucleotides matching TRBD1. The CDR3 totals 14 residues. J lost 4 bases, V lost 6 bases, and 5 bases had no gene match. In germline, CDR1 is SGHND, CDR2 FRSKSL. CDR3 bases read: TGTGCCAGCAGAACCGGGACAGGGGGGTATGAACAGTAC. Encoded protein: CASRTGTGGYEQY. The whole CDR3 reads CASRTGTGGYEQYF.

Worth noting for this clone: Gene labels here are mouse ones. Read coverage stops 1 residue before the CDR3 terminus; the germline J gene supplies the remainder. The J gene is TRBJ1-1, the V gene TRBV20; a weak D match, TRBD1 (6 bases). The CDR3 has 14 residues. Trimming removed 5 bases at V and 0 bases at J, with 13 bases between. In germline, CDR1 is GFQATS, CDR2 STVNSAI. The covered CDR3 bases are TGTGGTGCTTCCCAGGGGCCTTCAAACACAGAAGTCTTC. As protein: CGASQGPSNTEVF. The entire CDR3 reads CGASQGPSNTEVFF.

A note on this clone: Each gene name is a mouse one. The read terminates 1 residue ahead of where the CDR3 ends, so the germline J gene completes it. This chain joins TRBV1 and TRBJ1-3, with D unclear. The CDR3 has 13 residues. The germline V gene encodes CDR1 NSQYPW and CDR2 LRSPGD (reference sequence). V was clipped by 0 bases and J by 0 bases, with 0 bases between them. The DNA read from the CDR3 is TGCACCTGCAGTGCAGATTCTGGAAATACGCTCTAT. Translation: CTCSADSGNTLY. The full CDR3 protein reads CTCSADSGNTLYF.

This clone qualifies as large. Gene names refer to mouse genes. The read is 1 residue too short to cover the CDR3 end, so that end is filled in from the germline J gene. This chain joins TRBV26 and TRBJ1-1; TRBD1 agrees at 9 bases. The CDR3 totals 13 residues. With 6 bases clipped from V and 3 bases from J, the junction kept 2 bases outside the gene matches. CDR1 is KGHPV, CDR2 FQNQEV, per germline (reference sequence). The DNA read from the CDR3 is TGTGCCAGCAGGGACAGGGGACACACAGAAGTCTTC. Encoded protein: CASRDRGHTEVF. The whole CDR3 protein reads CASRDRGHTEVFF.

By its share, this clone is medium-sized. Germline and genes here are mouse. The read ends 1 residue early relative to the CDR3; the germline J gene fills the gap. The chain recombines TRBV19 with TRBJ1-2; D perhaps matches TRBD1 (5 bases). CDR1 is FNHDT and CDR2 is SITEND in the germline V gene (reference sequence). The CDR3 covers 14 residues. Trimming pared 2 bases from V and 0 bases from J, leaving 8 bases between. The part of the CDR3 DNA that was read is TGTGCCAGCAGTATGAGGGGTGCAAACTCCGACTACACC. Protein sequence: CASSMRGANSDYT. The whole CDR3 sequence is CASSMRGANSDYTF.

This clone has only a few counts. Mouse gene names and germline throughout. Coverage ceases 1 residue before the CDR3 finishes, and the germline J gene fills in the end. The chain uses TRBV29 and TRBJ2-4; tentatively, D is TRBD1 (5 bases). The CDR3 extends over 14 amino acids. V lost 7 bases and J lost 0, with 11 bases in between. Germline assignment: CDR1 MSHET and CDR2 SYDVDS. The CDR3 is CASTGQPSQNTLYF. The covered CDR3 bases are TGTGCTAGCACCGGACAACCTAGTCAAAACACCTTGTAC.

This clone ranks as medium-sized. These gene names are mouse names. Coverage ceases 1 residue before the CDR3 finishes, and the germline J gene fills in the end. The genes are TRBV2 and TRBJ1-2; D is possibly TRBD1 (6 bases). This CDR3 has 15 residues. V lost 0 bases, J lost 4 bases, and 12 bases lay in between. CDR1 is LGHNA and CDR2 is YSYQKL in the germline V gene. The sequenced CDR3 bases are TGTGCCAGCAGCCAAGATTGGGGGGGCGCCTCCGACTACACC. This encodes CASSQDWGGASDYT. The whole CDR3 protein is CASSQDWGGASDYTF.

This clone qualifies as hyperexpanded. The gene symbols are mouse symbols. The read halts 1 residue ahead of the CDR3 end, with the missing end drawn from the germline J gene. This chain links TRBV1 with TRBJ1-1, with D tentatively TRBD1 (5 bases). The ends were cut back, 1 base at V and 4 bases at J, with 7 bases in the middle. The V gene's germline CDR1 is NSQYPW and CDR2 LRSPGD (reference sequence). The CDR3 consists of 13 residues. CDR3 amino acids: CTCSAGGSTEVFF. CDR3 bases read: TGCACCTGCAGTGCAGGGGGCAGCACAGAAGTCTTC.

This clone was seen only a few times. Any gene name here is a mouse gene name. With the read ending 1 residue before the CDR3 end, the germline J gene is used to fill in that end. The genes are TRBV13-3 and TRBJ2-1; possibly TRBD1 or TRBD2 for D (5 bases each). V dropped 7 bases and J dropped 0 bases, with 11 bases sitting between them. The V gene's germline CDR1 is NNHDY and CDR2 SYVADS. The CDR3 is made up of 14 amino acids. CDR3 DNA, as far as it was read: TGTGCCAGCGAGGGGCCTTATAACTATGCTGAGCAGTTC. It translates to CASEGPYNYAEQF. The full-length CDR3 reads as CASEGPYNYAEQFF.

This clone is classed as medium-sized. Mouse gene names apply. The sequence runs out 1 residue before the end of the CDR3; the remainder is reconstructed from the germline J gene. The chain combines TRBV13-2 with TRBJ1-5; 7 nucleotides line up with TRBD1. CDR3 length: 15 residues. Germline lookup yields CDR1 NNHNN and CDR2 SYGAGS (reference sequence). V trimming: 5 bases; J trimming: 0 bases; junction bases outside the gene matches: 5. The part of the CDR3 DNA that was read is TGTGCCAGCGGGCTGGGGACAGATAACAACCAGGCTCCGCTT. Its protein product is CASGLGTDNNQAPL. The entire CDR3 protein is CASGLGTDNNQAPLF.

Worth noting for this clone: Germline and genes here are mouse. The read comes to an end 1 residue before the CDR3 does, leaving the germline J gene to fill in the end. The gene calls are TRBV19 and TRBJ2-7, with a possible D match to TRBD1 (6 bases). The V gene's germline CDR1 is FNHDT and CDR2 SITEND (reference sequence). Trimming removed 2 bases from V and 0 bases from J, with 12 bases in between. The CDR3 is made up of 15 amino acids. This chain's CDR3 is CASSIRQASSYEQYF. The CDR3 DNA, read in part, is TGTGCCAGCAGTATTCGACAGGCGAGCTCCTATGAACAGTAC.

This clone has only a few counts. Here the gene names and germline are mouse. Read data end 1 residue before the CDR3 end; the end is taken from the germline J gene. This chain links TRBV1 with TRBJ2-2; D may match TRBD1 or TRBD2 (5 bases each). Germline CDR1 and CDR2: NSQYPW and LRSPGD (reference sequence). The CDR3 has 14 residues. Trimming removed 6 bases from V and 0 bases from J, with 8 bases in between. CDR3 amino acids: CTCRGTANTGQLYF. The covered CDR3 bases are TGCACCTGCAGAGGGACGGCAAACACCGGGCAGCTCTAC.

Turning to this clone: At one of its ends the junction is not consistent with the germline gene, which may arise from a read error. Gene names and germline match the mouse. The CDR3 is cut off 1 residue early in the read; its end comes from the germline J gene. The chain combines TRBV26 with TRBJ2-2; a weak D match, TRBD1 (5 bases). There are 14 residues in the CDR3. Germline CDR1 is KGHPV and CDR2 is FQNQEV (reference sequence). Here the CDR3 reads CAGSPSGNTGQLYF. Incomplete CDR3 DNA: TGTGCCGGCAGTCCGTCAGGGAACACCGGGCAGCTCTAC.

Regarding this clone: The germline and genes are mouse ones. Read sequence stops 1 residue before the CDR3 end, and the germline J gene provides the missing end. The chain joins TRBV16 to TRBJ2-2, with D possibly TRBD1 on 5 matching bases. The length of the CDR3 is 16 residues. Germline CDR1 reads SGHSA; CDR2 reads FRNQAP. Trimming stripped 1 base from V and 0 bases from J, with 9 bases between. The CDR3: CASSLVWTTNTGQLYF. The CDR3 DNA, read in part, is TGTGCAAGCAGCTTAGTTTGGACAACAAACACCGGGCAGCTCTAC.

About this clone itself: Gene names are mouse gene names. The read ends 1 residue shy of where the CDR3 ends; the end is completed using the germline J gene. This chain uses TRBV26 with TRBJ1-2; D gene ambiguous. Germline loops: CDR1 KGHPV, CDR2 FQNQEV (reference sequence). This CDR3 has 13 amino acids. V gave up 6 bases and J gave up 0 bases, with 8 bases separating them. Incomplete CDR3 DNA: TGTGCCAGCAGGCTGACAACAAACTCCGACTACACC. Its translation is CASRLTTNSDYT. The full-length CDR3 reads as CASRLTTNSDYTF.

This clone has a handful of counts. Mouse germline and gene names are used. The covered CDR3 bases are TGTGCCAGCAGTGAGGGACTGGGGGGGGTTGAACAGTAC. Protein sequence: CASSEGLGGVEQY. The full CDR3 protein reads CASSEGLGGVEQYF. The chain employs TRBV13-1 and TRBJ2-7; 13 nucleotides match TRBD2. The read finishes 1 residue shy of the CDR3 end, and the germline J gene is used to complete it. Losses at the gene ends were 2 bases for V and 6 bases for J; bases not matched to a gene: 2. Germline V gene sequence: CDR1 NSHNY, CDR2 SYGAGN. This CDR3 has 14 residues.

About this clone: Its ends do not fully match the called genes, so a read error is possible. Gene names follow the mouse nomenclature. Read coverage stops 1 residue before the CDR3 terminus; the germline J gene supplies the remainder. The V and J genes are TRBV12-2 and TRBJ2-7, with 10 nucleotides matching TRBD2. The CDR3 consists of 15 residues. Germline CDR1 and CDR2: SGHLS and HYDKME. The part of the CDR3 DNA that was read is TGTGCCCGCTCGCCGGACTGGGGGCCTTCCAATGAACAGTAC. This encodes CARSPDWGPSNEQY. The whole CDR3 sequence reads CARSPDWGPSNEQYF.

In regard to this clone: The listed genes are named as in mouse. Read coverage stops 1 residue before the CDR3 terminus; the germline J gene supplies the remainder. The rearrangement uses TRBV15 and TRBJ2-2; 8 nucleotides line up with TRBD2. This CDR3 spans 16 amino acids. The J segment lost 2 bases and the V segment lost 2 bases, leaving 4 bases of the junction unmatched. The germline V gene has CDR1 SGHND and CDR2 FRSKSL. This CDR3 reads CASSLPGGRNTGQLYF. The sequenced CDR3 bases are TGTGCCAGCAGTTTACCTGGGGGGCGCAACACCGGGCAGCTCTAC.

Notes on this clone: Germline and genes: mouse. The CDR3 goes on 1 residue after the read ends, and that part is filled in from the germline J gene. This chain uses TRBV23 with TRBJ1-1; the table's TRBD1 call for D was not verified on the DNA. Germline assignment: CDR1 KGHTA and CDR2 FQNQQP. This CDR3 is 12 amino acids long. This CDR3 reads CSSSPGVTEVFF. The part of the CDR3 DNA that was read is TGCTCCAGCAGTCCAGGGGTCACAGAAGTCTTC.

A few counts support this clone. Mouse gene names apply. The CDR3 DNA, read in part, is TGTGCCAGCTCTCTCGGACAGGGCCGTGCAGAAACGCTGTAT. Translating it yields CASSLGQGRAETLY. The full CDR3 protein reads CASSLGQGRAETLYF. V is TRBV12-2 and J is TRBJ2-3; 8 bases align to TRBD1. The read gets to within 1 residue of the CDR3 end, and the germline J gene fills in the rest. The CDR3 loop spans 15 amino acids. V dropped 0 bases and J dropped 1; count of bases not matched to a gene: 2. Germline CDR1 and CDR2: SGHLS and HYDKME.

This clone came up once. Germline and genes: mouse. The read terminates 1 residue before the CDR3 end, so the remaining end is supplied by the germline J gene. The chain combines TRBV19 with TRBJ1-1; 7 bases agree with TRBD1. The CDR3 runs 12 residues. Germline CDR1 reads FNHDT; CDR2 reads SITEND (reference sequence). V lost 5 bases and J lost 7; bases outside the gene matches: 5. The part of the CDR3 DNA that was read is TGTGCCAGCAGCACAGGGGAGGGAGAAGTCTTC. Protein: CASSTGEGEVF. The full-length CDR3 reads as CASSTGEGEVFF.

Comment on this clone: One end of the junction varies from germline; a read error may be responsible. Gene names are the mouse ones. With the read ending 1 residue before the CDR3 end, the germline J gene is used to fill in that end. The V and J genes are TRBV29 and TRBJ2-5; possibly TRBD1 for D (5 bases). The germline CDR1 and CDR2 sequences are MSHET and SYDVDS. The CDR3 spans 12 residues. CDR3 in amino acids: CARSSGRHTQYF. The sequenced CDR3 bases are TGTGCTCGCAGTTCAGGGAGGCACACCCAGTAC.

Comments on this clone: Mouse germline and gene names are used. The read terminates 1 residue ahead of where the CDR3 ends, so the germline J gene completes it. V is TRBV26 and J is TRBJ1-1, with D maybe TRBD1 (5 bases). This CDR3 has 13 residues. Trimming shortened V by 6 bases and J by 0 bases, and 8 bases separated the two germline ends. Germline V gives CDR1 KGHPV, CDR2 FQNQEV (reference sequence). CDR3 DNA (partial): TGTGCCAGCAGGCCGGGACAGAACACAGAAGTCTTC. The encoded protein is CASRPGQNTEVF. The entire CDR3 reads CASRPGQNTEVFF. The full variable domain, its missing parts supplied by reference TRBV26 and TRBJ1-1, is NSKVIQTPRYLVKGQGQKAKMRCIPEKGHPVVFWYQQNKNNEFKFLINFQNQEVLQQIDMTEKRFSAECPSNSPCSLEIQSSEAGDSALYLCASRPGQNTEVFFGKGTRLTVV.

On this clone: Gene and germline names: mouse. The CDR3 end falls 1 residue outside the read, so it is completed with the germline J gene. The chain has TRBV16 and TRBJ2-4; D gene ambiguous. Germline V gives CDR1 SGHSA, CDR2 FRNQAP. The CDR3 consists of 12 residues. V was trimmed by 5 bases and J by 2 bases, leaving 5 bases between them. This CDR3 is CASSLNQNTLYF. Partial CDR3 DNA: TGTGCAAGCAGCCTCAATCAAAACACCTTGTAC.

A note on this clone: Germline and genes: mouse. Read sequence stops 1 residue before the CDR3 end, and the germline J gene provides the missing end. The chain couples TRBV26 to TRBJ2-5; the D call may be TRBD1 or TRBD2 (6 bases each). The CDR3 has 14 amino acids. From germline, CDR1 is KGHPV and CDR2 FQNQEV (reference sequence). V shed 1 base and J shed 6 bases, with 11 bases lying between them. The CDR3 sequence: CASSLLGAGDTQYF. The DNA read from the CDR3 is TGTGCCAGCAGTCTGTTGGGGGCAGGGGACACCCAGTAC.